This T cell receptor (beta chain) was identified during a study of regulatory T cells in long-lasting Graves disease. Study findings and constraints: Thyroid tissue went unstudied; only peripheral blood was examined.

Combining iRepertoire HTBI primers with Arm-PCR of CDR3 regions, the authors built TCR beta libraries. In TCRdb, the multiplex PCR reads were re-called with MiXCR into one record per CDR3 protein. In the table there are 420,000 or so distinct CDR3 sequences, over 15% of which are singletons. As for this clonotype: What it binds is not known. A far more abundant clone sits one base away, making this likely a read error.

Time point described: newly diagnosed GD, antithyroid drugs for less than 3 months. RNA isolated from PBMCs was used to make the TCR library. The CDR3 runs to 14 residues. The V gene end was trimmed by 4 bases and the J gene end by 1 base; junction bases not matched to a gene: 3. This sample also belongs to another study, concerning T cells in Graves' hyperthyroidism and ophthalmopathy.

The receptor was isolated from a woman aged 18-30 years with Graves disease. Here the sequenced sample was peripheral blood mononuclear cells (PBMCs), taken at new diagnosis, from a patient treated with antithyroid drugs. This sequence joins TRBV12-3 or TRBV12-4 and TRBJ1-1, with 7 bases lining up with TRBD1. The CDR3 DNA reads TGTGCCAGCAGTTGGGACAGCACGAACACTGAAGCTTTCTTT. It specifies CASSWDSTNTEAFF.